The present TCR beta chain was sequenced within a study of OX40 agonist ivuxolimab in advanced cancers. Study findings and constraints: Near-lowest levels of clonal expansion characterized partial responders at 0.1-3.0 mg/kg. Averaged across samples, CD8+ T cells carried more expanded clones than CD4+ did.

Clones were read by immunoSEQ multiplex PCR, and TCRdb kept only the in-frame ones, dropping some. Of fewer than 75,000 clones listed, 88% were seen once; the top ten hold roughly 0.67%. The CDR3 loop spans 14 amino acids. V was pared by 0 bases and J by 4 bases, with 9 bases between. Germline assignment: CDR1 MNHNS and CDR2 SASEGT. Worth noting for this clone: Antigen: not known.

This TCR came from an adult with an advanced solid tumor such as melanoma, head and neck, liver or kidney cancer. The V and J genes are TRBV6-1 and TRBJ1-2; D gene unclear. The material was CD4+ or CD8+ T cells sorted from blood, obtained in a trial of the OX40 agonist ivuxolimab. This chain's CDR3 is CASSEALAAYGYTF. DNA of the CDR3: TGTGCCAGCAGTGAAGCGCTAGCAGCCTATGGCTACACCTTC.